Below are 16 T cell receptor beta chains sequenced from a single sample in a study of shared clonotypes between healthy human individuals. Measured with immunoSEQ multiplex PCR; TCRdb has only the in-frame clones, and not every one. This table has 2,500,000 or so clones, 93% appearing once. The source material was naive CD4+ T cells from PBMCs. Subset described: CD45RA+ positively selected. Receptors originate from a man aged 18 to 30 in good health. Some clones in this sample may be carry-over from other donors' samples.

The sample holds a few counts of this clone. The chain carries TRBV2 and TRBJ1-1, with a tentative D call TRBD1 (5 bases). Per the germline V gene, CDR1 is SNHLY and CDR2 is FYNNEI. The CDR3 consists of 13 residues. V was pared by 5 bases and J by 2 bases, with 9 bases between. This CDR3 is CASSLRGNTEAFF. CDR3 in DNA: TGTGCCAGCAGTCTGAGGGGAAACACTGAAGCTTTCTTT.

This chain connects TRBV25-1 to TRBJ2-7, with 11 bases that match TRBD2. The CDR3 is 15 amino acids. The V and J ends lost 5 bases and 3 bases, in that order; junction bases with no gene match: 6. Looked up from germline, CDR1 is MGHDK and CDR2 is SYGVNS. The CDR3 DNA follows: TGTGCCAGCAGTATAGCGGGAGGGGCACACTACGAGCAGTACTTC. Its protein product is CASSIAGGAHYEQYF.

The chain carries TRBV23-1 and TRBJ1-2; D possibly corresponds to TRBD1 (5 bases). TRBV23-1 falls under the ORF class, with uncertain function. The ends were cut back, 9 bases at V and 3 bases at J, with 11 bases in the middle. There are 12 residues in the CDR3. The CDR3 nucleotides read TGCGCCAGACCTGGGGGGTACTATGGCTACACCTTC. Its protein is CARPGGYYGYTF.

The chain couples TRBV19 to TRBJ2-5, with a weak D call TRBD1 (6 bases). The V and J ends lost 3 bases and 6 bases respectively, with 8 bases between them. Germline assignment: CDR1 LNHDA and CDR2 SQIVND (reference sequence). This CDR3 has 12 amino acids. The CDR3 spells CASSIGGQTQYF. In DNA form, the CDR3 reads TGTGCCAGTAGTATTGGGGGCCAGACCCAGTACTTC.

This chain links TRBV5-1 with TRBJ1-2, with 7 positions matching TRBD1. This CDR3 region has 12 residues. CDR1 is SGHRS, CDR2 YFSETQ, per germline. Germline trimming cut 4 bases from V and 7 bases from J; bases unmatched to any gene: 4. The CDR3 coding sequence is TGCGCCAGCAGCAGCAACAGGGGTGGCTACACCTTC. Translated: CASSSNRGGYTF.

CDR3 nucleotides: TGCGCCAGCAGCCAACGGGACAGTTGGGATTCACCCCTCCACTTT. Its protein product is CASSQRDSWDSPLHF. The V gene is TRBV4-1, the J gene TRBJ1-6; TRBD1 matches 7 bases. The V gene end was trimmed by 2 bases and the J gene end by 8 bases; junction bases not matched to a gene: 6. Germline lookup yields CDR1 MGHRA and CDR2 YSYEKL. This CDR3 contains 15 residues.

V is TRBV4-3 and J is TRBJ1-2; D uncertain. The CDR3 extends over 15 amino acids. V lost 1 base, J lost 4 bases, and 13 bases lay in between. Per germline, CDR1 LGHNA and CDR2 YSLEER. CDR3 bases: TGCGCCAGCAGCCAAGGCAGCAGTCAGGCCTATGGCTACACCTTC. This codes for CASSQGSSQAYGYTF.

The V gene is TRBV7-7, the J gene TRBJ2-2, with D perhaps TRBD1 or TRBD2 (5 bases each). Trimming took off 5 bases at V and 6 bases at J, with 19 bases between the two ends. The germline gives CDR1 SSHAT, CDR2 FNYEAQ (reference sequence). The CDR3 sequence is 16 residues long. Here the CDR3 reads CASSPIPLGAPGELFF. CDR3 nucleotides: TGTGCCAGCAGCCCGATCCCCCTCGGGGCCCCCGGGGAGCTGTTTTTT.

This chain uses TRBV27 with TRBJ2-5, with TRBD2 matching over 11 bases. The CDR3 runs 17 residues. Germline V gene lookup returns CDR1 MNHEY and CDR2 SMNVEV (reference sequence). Unmatched junction bases numbered 4, after V lost 0 bases and J lost 1 base. CDR3: CASSLSVAGGLQETQYF. As DNA, the CDR3 is TGTGCCAGCAGTTTATCGGTAGCGGGAGGGCTCCAAGAGACCCAGTACTTC.

The chain has TRBV5-1 and TRBJ2-3; 7 nucleotides match TRBD2. CDR3 length: 14 amino acids. With 1 base clipped from V and 4 bases from J, the junction kept 3 bases outside the gene matches. Germline V CDR1 and CDR2: SGHRS, YFSETQ. The CDR3 spells CASSLKGRADTQYF. CDR3 nucleotides: TGCGCCAGCAGCTTGAAGGGGAGGGCAGATACGCAGTATTTT.

The chain employs TRBV5-4 and TRBJ1-5; D gene uncertain. This CDR3 comprises 14 residues. V was shortened by 0 bases and J by 7 bases, with 11 bases between the two germline ends. Germline CDR1 is SGHNT and CDR2 is YYREEE (reference sequence). The CDR3 sequence: CASSLDSPAQPQHF. CDR3 coding DNA: TGTGCCAGCAGCTTGGACAGCCCTGCCCAGCCCCAGCATTTT.

The chain uses TRBV19 and TRBJ1-1; 7 bases fit TRBD1. CDR1 and CDR2 from the germline V gene are LNHDA and SQIVND (reference sequence). CDR3 length: 11 amino acids. Germline trimming cut 7 bases from V and 8 bases from J; bases unmatched to any gene: 4. The CDR3 coding sequence is TGTGCCAGTACCTGGACAGGAGAAGCTTTCTTT. Its translation: CASTWTGEAFF.

The rearrangement uses TRBV28 and TRBJ1-1; no clear D gene. Germline CDR1 is MDHEN and CDR2 is SYDVKM. The CDR3 is made up of 15 amino acids. The V end was cut by 5 bases, the J end by 0 bases, with 13 bases between. The CDR3 DNA is TGTGCCAGCAGTCCCCCTTTCCAGTTGAACACTGAAGCTTTCTTT. This codes for CASSPPFQLNTEAFF. Filled out from reference TRBV28 and TRBJ1-1, the complete variable domain reads DVKVTQSSRYLVKRTGEKVFLECVQDMDHENMFWYRQDPGLGLRLIYFSYDVKMKEKGDIPEGYSVSREKKERFSLILESASTNQTSMYLCASSPPFQLNTEAFFGQGTRLTVV.

The chain has TRBV9 and TRBJ2-7, with D unclear. V was clipped by 0 bases and J by 0 bases, with 13 bases between them. Germline lookup yields CDR1 SGDLS and CDR2 YYNGEE. CDR3 length: 16 residues. The CDR3 spells CASSVAAAPDSYEQYF. In DNA, the CDR3 is TGTGCCAGCAGCGTAGCGGCGGCTCCCGACTCCTACGAGCAGTACTTC.

Here the CDR3 reads CASSGILLGTGLNEQYF. The DNA for the CDR3 is TGCGCCAGCAGCGGAATCCTCCTCGGGACAGGGCTCAACGAGCAGTACTTC. The chain links TRBV5-1 to TRBJ2-7, with TRBD1 matching 9 bases. The CDR3 is made up of 17 amino acids. V lost 4 bases and J lost 5; bases outside the gene matches: 16. Germline lookup yields CDR1 SGHRS and CDR2 YFSETQ.

This chain uses TRBV7-2 with TRBJ2-1, with TRBD2 matching 7 bases. J gave up 0 bases and V 3 bases, and 5 bases lay outside the gene matches. This CDR3 is 16 amino acids long. The germline V gene has CDR1 SGHTA and CDR2 FQGNSA. CDR3 in DNA: TGTGCCAGCAGCTTTCTAGCGGCTAGCTCCTACAATGAGCAGTTCTTC. Protein product: CASSFLAASSYNEQFF.